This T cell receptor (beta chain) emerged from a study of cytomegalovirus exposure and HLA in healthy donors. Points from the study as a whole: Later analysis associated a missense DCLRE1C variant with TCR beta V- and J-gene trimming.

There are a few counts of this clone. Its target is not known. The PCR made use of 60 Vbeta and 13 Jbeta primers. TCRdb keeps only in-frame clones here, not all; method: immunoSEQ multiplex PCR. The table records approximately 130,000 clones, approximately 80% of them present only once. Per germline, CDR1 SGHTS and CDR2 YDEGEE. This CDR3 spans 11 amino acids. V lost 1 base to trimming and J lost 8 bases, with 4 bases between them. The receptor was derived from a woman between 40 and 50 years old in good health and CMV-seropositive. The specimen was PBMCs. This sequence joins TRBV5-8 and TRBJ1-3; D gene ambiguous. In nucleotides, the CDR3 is TGTGCCAGCAGCTTGTCATACACCATATATTTT. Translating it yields CASSLSYTIYF.